A selection of T cell receptor beta chains follows, all from one sample in a study of vaccination effects on CD4 cells after COVID-19. The antigens of these receptors remain unknown. The method was immunoSEQ multiplex PCR; TCRdb's version includes in-frame clones alone and lacks a portion of them. In the table there are around 41,000 clones, around 78% of which are singletons. The input for sequencing was CD4+ T cells from PBMCs cultured with SARS-CoV-2 spike peptides, taken before COVID-19 vaccination. These receptors were obtained from a human donor who received a COVID-19 vaccine. Each CDR3 is given with its conserved first and last residue. The D gene is left open where the match is weak. Size tells how often a clone was seen (once, few, many) or the class of an expanded clone, and some rows leave it out.

clone size | J gene | D gene | V gene | CDR3 DNA | CDR3 protein
NA | TRBJ2-3 | TRBD2 | TRBV4-2 | TGTGCCAGCAGCCAACCGAGCTCTAGCGGTCGAGGCACAGATACGCAGTATTTT | CASSQPSSSGRGTDTQYF
NA | TRBJ1-2 | NA | TRBV12-3/TRBV12-4 | TGTGCCAGCAGTGCAGACAGGAACTATGGCTACACCTTC | CASSADRNYGYTF
NA | TRBJ1-3 | NA | TRBV21-1 | TGTGCCAGCAGCACGGACAGGGAAAACACCATATATTTT | CASSTDRENTIYF
NA | TRBJ1-5 | NA | TRBV18 | TGTGCCAGCTCCTGGACAGTCGATAGCAATCAGCCCCAGCATTTT | CASSWTVDSNQPQHF
NA | TRBJ2-5 | TRBD2 | TRBV27 | TGTGCCAGCAGTCGACGTGGACTAGCGGGGGGAGGAGAGACCCAGTACTTC | CASSRRGLAGGGETQYF
few | TRBJ2-1 | TRBD2 | TRBV5-4 | TGTGCCAGCAGCTTGGGGGCTAGCGGGGGGTACAATGAGCAGTTCTTC | CASSLGASGGYNEQFF
NA | TRBJ1-2 | TRBD1 | TRBV27 | TGTGCCAGCAGCCCTGACAGGGGGCGCGTCTATGGCTACACCTTC | CASSPDRGRVYGYTF
NA | TRBJ2-6 | TRBD1 | TRBV19 | TGTGCCAGTAGGCGACAGGGGGCGTGGGCTGGGGCCAACGTCCTGACTTTC | CASRRQGAWAGANVLTF
once | TRBJ2-1 | NA | TRBV9 | TGTGCCAGCGCACGCCAGGGGCGGGACAATGAGCAGTTCTTC | CASARQGRDNEQFF
NA | TRBJ2-3 | NA | TRBV7-9 | TGTGCCAGCAGGCCCCGGCCTCGCACAGATACGCAGTATTTT | CASRPRPRTDTQYF
NA | TRBJ1-4 | TRBD1 | TRBV18 | TGTGCCAGCTCACTACAGGGGGCCGGAACTAATGAAAAACTGTTTTTT | CASSLQGAGTNEKLFF
NA | TRBJ2-3 | TRBD2 | TRBV5-1 | TGCGCCAGCAGCTTGGTGGTAGCGGGGGATACGCAGTATTTT | CASSLVVAGDTQYF
few | TRBJ2-2 | NA | TRBV18 | TGTGCCAGCTCACGTTACACCGGGGAGCTGTTTTTT | CASSRYTGELFF
NA | TRBJ1-1 | NA | TRBV5-4 | TGTGCCAGCAGCCCAGGGTTAGGCGGCACTGAAGCTTTCTTT | CASSPGLGGTEAFF
NA | TRBJ1-3 | NA | TRBV30 | TGTGCCTGGAGTGGGCACTCCGGCTCTGGAAACACCATATATTTT | CAWSGHSGSGNTIYF
NA | TRBJ2-3 | TRBD2 | TRBV23-1 | TGCGCCAGCAGTCAATTCCGGACTAGCGGCACAGATACGCAGTATTTT | CASSQFRTSGTDTQYF
NA | TRBJ1-6 | NA | TRBV2 | TGTGCCAGCAGGCGGGTCACCTATAATTCACCCCTCCACTTT | CASRRVTYNSPLHF